This T cell receptor beta chain was captured in a study of blood T cell repertoires in COVID-19. About the research overall: Samples representing acute and convalescent COVID-19 were sourced from the United States, Italy and Spain. The analysed material was cDNA or gDNA that came from T cells, B-cell-depleted T cells, or PBMCs.

Per the original methods: Amplification of reference gene primers provided the estimated nucleated cell counts. Here immunoSEQ multiplex PCR was the method, and the copy in TCRdb shows in-frame clones only, minus some. D and trimming were read from the DNA, whereas the V and J calls and clone size are those reported in that table. The top ten hold approximately 13% of the sample, which has about 71,000 clones, 82% seen once. V lost 4 bases to trimming and J lost 4 bases, with 13 bases between them. Germline V gives CDR1 LGHDT, CDR2 YNNKEL (reference sequence). The CDR3 covers 14 residues. The sequence was obtained from a woman at least 80 years old with acute or convalescent COVID-19. Sample: peripheral blood. The V and J genes are TRBV3-1 (or the pseudogene TRBV3-2) and TRBJ1-1; D remains ambiguous. The chain's CDR3 is CASSPTMVTTEAFF. The CDR3, as DNA: TGTGCCAGCAGCCCAACTATGGTTACCACTGAAGCTTTCTTT.